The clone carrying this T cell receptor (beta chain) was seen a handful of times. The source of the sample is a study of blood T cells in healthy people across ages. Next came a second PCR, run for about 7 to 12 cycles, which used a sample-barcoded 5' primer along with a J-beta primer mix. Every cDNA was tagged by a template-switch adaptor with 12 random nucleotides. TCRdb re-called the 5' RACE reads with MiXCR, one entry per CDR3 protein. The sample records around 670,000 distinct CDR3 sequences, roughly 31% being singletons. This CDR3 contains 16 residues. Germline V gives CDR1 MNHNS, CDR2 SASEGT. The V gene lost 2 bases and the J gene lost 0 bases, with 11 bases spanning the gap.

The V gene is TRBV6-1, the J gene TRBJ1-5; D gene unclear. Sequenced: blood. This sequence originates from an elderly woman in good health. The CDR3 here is CASSELAAYSNQPQHF. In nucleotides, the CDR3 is TGTGCCAGCAGTGAACTCGCGGCATATAGCAATCAGCCCCAGCATTTT.